The 28 T cell receptor beta chains in this list originate from one sample, sequenced in a study of regulatory T cells in long-lasting Graves disease. The time point here: newly diagnosed GD, antithyroid drugs for less than 3 months. Scientists built the TCR library using RNA that was extracted from PBMCs. In building TCR beta libraries, iRepertoire HTBI primers were used together with Arm-PCR of CDR3 regions. In TCRdb, the multiplex PCR reads were re-called with MiXCR into one record per CDR3 protein. The sample shows around 240,000 distinct CDR3 sequences, about 18% of them seen only once. This sample also belongs to another study, concerning T cells in Graves' hyperthyroidism and ophthalmopathy.

Sample: peripheral blood mononuclear cells (PBMCs), taken at new diagnosis, from a patient treated with antithyroid drugs. These receptors were obtained from a woman aged 30 to 39 with Graves disease.

In the case of this clonotype: This is likely an artifact of a read error, given a far larger clone one base away. This chain links TRBV6-1 with TRBJ2-1, with D maybe TRBD2 (5 bases). Germline CDR1 is MNHNS and CDR2 is SASEGT. The CDR3 is made up of 15 amino acids. The germline V and J ends were trimmed by 2 bases and 8 bases, with 16 bases remaining between them. Here the CDR3 DNA reads TGTGCCAGCAGTGAAATGAAGGAGGCGCGGGATGAGCAGTTCTTC. Encoded protein: CASSEMKEARDEQFF.

This clonotype was counted ten times or more. The DNA of the CDR3 is TGCGCCAGTGTGGGGGGGCTCGATCAGCCCCAGCATTTT. Its protein product is CASVGGLDQPQHF. The J gene is TRBJ1-5, the V gene TRBV5-1, with D possibly being TRBD1 (6 bases). V was pared by 8 bases and J by 5 bases, with 14 bases between. CDR3 length equals 13 residues. Germline lookup yields CDR1 SGHRS and CDR2 YFSETQ.

The chain couples TRBV12-3 or TRBV12-4 to TRBJ2-1; tentative D call: TRBD1 (6 bases). Trimming pared 1 base from V and 9 bases from J, leaving 22 bases between. This CDR3 is 17 amino acids long. This chain's CDR3 is CASSLGLGGGFSGEQFF. CDR3 bases: TGTGCCAGCAGTTTAGGATTAGGGGGTGGTTTCTCAGGTGAGCAGTTCTTC.

This clonotype showed up many times. The V call is TRBV20-1, the J call TRBJ1-2; 7 bases line up with TRBD1. The junction had 7 bases not matched to a gene; V was cut back by 0 bases and J by 6 bases. Per germline, CDR1 DFQATT and CDR2 SNEGSKA (reference sequence). This CDR3 is 14 amino acids long. The CDR3 coding sequence is TGCAGTGCTAGAGATCAGGGGGGTTTCGATGGCTACACCTTC. Residues: CSARDQGGFDGYTF.

This clonotype has a count of ten or more. V usage is TRBV20-1 and J usage is TRBJ1-4; D unresolved. This CDR3 has 11 residues. Germline-derived CDR1 and CDR2 are DFQATT and SNEGSKA (reference sequence). With 6 bases removed from V and 0 bases from J, the gap between germline ends came to 2 bases. The CDR3 bases are TGCAGTGCCCCAACTAATGAAAAACTGTTTTTT. Residues: CSAPTNEKLFF.

Ten or more counts support this clonotype. The rearrangement links TRBV6-1 to TRBJ2-2, with 15 nucleotides matching TRBD2. From germline, CDR1 is MNHNS and CDR2 SASEGT. The V and J ends lost 5 bases and 6 bases, in that order; junction bases with no gene match: 7. This CDR3 is 17 amino acids long. CDR3 coding DNA: TGTGCCAGCAGTCGCGGACTAGCGGGGGGGCATTCCGGGGAGCTGTTTTTT. It encodes CASSRGLAGGHSGELFF.

Of note for this clonotype: One base away lies a much larger clone, so this may be a sequencing read error. The rearrangement joins TRBV5-1 to TRBJ1-1, with D unresolved. CDR3 size: 13 residues. The ends were cut back, 3 bases at V and 4 bases at J, with 10 bases in the middle. Germline CDR1 and CDR2: SGHRS and YFSETQ. The CDR3 here is CASSSDTSTEAFF. The CDR3 coding sequence is TGCGCCAGCAGCTCCGACACCTCCACTGAAGCTTTCTTT.

This clonotype came up many times. V usage is TRBV7-2 and J usage is TRBJ2-1; D might be TRBD2 (5 bases). Germline V CDR1 and CDR2: SGHTA, FQGNSA. This CDR3 contains 14 residues. V lost 5 bases and J lost 6, with 14 bases in between. The CDR3 sequence: CASSPTGAGNEQFF. In DNA, the CDR3 is TGTGCCAGCAGCCCCACTGGTGCGGGCAATGAGCAGTTCTTC.

This clonotype was detected many times. This rearrangement joins TRBV2 to TRBJ2-1; D unresolved. V was shortened by 4 bases and J by 9 bases, with 16 bases between the two germline ends. The CDR3 is 14 amino acids. From germline, CDR1 is SNHLY and CDR2 FYNNEI. In DNA form, the CDR3 reads TGTGCCAGCAGTGTCGGCTCCGCACGTCCTGAGCAGTTCTTC. This codes for CASSVGSARPEQFF.

This clonotype was detected ten times or more. V usage is TRBV6-1 and J usage is TRBJ2-1, with D tentatively TRBD2 (6 bases). Germline V CDR1 and CDR2: MNHNS, SASEGT. Trimming stripped 1 base from V and 6 bases from J, with 13 bases between. The CDR3 consists of 15 residues. The CDR3 DNA follows: TGTGCCAGCAGTGAAGGTAGGGAGCGGGCCAATGAGCAGTTCTTC. Its protein product is CASSEGRERANEQFF.

There are many counts of this clonotype. The chain couples TRBV28 to TRBJ2-7; D ambiguous. Germline V CDR1 and CDR2: MDHEN, SYDVKM. Trimming took off 6 bases at V and 0 bases at J, with 18 bases between the two ends. The CDR3 contains 16 residues. The CDR3 protein is CASSRNGRSSSYEQYF. CDR3 in DNA: TGTGCCAGCAGCCGCAACGGGCGTTCAAGCTCCTACGAGCAGTACTTC.

This clonotype was counted at least ten times. V and J are TRBV29-1 and TRBJ1-4; no reliable D call. The CDR3 length is 12 residues. Trimming shortened V by 2 bases and J by 7 bases, and 8 bases separated the two germline ends. The germline V gene encodes CDR1 SQVTM and CDR2 ANQGSEA. The CDR3 spells CSVEYESEKLFF. The CDR3 DNA reads as TGCAGCGTTGAATATGAGAGTGAAAAACTGTTTTTT.

The table lists this clonotype with many counts. This chain connects TRBV7-8 to TRBJ2-5; D is perhaps TRBD1 (7 bases). Trimming shortened V by 5 bases and J by 5 bases, and 24 bases separated the two germline ends. Per germline, CDR1 SGHVS and CDR2 FQNEAQ. The CDR3 runs to 17 residues. Here the CDR3 DNA reads TGTGCCAGCAGCAAATCTCTCGGGTCAGGGGGGCGCGAGACCCAGTACTTC. Translated: CASSKSLGSGGRETQYF.

This clonotype showed up many times. The rearrangement links TRBV6-2 or TRBV6-3 to TRBJ1-1, with no clear D. V was pared by 2 bases and J by 3 bases, with 13 bases between. Germline lookup yields CDR1 MNHEY and CDR2 SVGEGT. The CDR3 totals 15 residues. CDR3 amino acids: CASSYDMGFDTEAFF. The CDR3 nucleotides are TGTGCCAGCAGTTACGACATGGGTTTCGACACTGAAGCTTTCTTT.

This clonotype was detected many times. The chain couples TRBV2 to TRBJ1-6; D might be TRBD1 (6 bases). The CDR3 runs 15 residues. Trimming removed 6 bases from V and 5 bases from J, with 14 bases in between. Germline-derived CDR1 and CDR2 are SNHLY and FYNNEI. DNA of the CDR3: TGTGCCAGCAGATGGGACATCGGGGATAATTCACCCCTCCACTTT. Translating it yields CASRWDIGDNSPLHF.

About this clonotype: A far larger clone lies a single base away; this is likely a read error. The chain couples TRBV11-2 to TRBJ1-1; unclear D gene. The CDR3 length is 13 residues. Germline lookup yields CDR1 SGHAT and CDR2 FQNNGV. CDR3 sequence (DNA): TGTGCCAGCAGCCCGACGGAAAACACTGAAGCTTCCTTT. This gives the protein CASSPTENTEASF.

This clonotype was seen more than once but under ten times. A far more abundant clone sits one base away, making this likely a read error. The CDR3 DNA reads as TGCGCCAGCAGCTTGGACGGGACAGGCCCCACCTACGAGCAGTTCTTC. Translated, it gives CASSLDGTGPTYEQFF. The chain carries TRBV5-1 and TRBJ2-1; 8 bases are shared with TRBD1. The J segment lost 10 bases and the V segment lost 0 bases, leaving 12 bases of the junction unmatched. The length of the CDR3 is 16 residues. CDR1 and CDR2 (germline): SGHRS, YFSETQ.

This clonotype has at least ten counts. The rearrangement uses TRBV19 and TRBJ2-7, with 8 bases identical to TRBD1. Germline assignment: CDR1 LNHDA and CDR2 SQIVND (reference sequence). CDR3 length: 15 amino acids. J lost 1 base, V lost 5 bases, and 7 bases had no gene match. The CDR3 protein is CASSPRDRTSYEQYF. The CDR3 DNA follows: TGTGCCAGTAGTCCCCGGGACAGGACTTCCTACGAGCAGTACTTC. The whole variable domain, remainder taken from reference TRBV19 and TRBJ2-7, is DGGITQSPKYLFRKEGQNVTLSCEQNLNHDAMYWYRQDPGQGLRLIYYSQIVNDFQKGDIAEGYSVSREKKESFPLTVTSAQKNPTAFYLCASSPRDRTSYEQYFGPGTRLTVT.

Comment on this clonotype: A much larger clone differs by one base, so this may be a read error. This rearrangement joins TRBV20-1 to TRBJ1-5; D gene unclear. CDR1 and CDR2 from the germline V gene are DFQATT and SNEGSKA (reference sequence). This CDR3 has 15 residues. CDR3 in DNA: TGCAGTGCTAGACCGAACAGTAATAGCAGTCAGCCCCAGCATTTT. Translation: CSARPNSNSSQPQHF.

Ten or more counts support this clonotype. V gene TRBV20-1 combines with J gene TRBJ1-1; D unclear. Between the trimmed V and J ends, which lost 0 bases and 0 bases, there was a span of 14 bases. CDR3 length: 16 amino acids. Germline CDR1 DFQATT, CDR2 SNEGSKA (reference sequence). The CDR3 coding sequence is TGCAGTGCTAGAGATTGGGAGCGGGGTTTGAACACTGAAGCTTTCTTT. It encodes CSARDWERGLNTEAFF.

With respect to this clonotype: A much larger clone lies a single base off, so this may be a read error. V is TRBV7-9 and J is TRBJ2-3; 9 bases agree with TRBD1. CDR1 is SEHNR, CDR2 FQNEAQ, per germline (reference sequence). This CDR3 is built from 16 residues. The chain's CDR3 is CASSQTGTGNTDTRYF. The CDR3 region has the DNA TGTGCCAGCAGTCAAACCGGGACAGGGAACACAGATACGCGGTATTTT.

The chain employs TRBV19 and TRBJ1-2; the D is unclear. The CDR3 is made up of 14 amino acids. V gave up 0 bases and J gave up 0 bases, with 5 bases separating them. Germline CDR1 and CDR2: LNHDA and SQIVND (reference sequence). The CDR3: CASSIDGSNYGYTF. In DNA form, the CDR3 reads TGTGCCAGTAGTATAGATGGGTCTAACTATGGCTACACCTTC.

The table lists this clonotype with many counts. The chain has TRBV2 and TRBJ1-1; 7 nucleotides match TRBD1. After removal of 5 bases from V and 4 bases from J, the junction contained 7 bases not matched to a gene. The CDR3 is 14 residues long. Germline CDR1 and CDR2: SNHLY and FYNNEI. DNA for the CDR3: TGTGCCAGCAGTAATAACAGGGGATCCACTGAAGCTTTCTTT. Translation: CASSNNRGSTEAFF.

The V gene is TRBV7-8, the J gene TRBJ2-6, with a weak D call TRBD1 (6 bases). Trimming shortened V by 5 bases and J by 2 bases, and 10 bases separated the two germline ends. Germline CDR1 SGHVS, CDR2 FQNEAQ. CDR3 size: 15 residues. The DNA of the CDR3 is TGTGCCAGCAGCCATCACAGGGCTGGGGCCAACGTCCTGACTTTC. Residues: CASSHHRAGANVLTF. Full variable domain (rest looked up from reference TRBV7-8 and TRBJ2-6): GAGVSQSPRYKVAKRGQDVALRCDPISGHVSLFWYQQALGQGPEFLTYFQNEAQLDKSGLPSDRFFAERPEGSVSTLKIQRTQQEDSAVYLCASSHHRAGANVLTFGAGSRLTVL.

This chain connects TRBV5-5 to TRBJ2-3, with TRBD2 matching over 10 bases. Germline V gives CDR1 SGHKS, CDR2 YYEKEE (reference sequence). This CDR3 region has 16 residues. Unmatched junction bases numbered 4, after V lost 0 bases and J lost 3 bases. In nucleotides, the CDR3 is TGTGCCAGCAGCTTGGCGCTAGCGGGGGTGACAGATACGCAGTATTTT. It specifies CASSLALAGVTDTQYF.

This clonotype appeared many times. V gene TRBV5-5 combines with J gene TRBJ1-1, with a tentative D call TRBD1 (5 bases). The CDR3 has 13 residues. With 4 bases removed from V and 5 bases from J, the gap between germline ends came to 12 bases. Germline V lookup: CDR1 SGHKS, CDR2 YYEKEE (reference sequence). The CDR3 reads CASSELQGTEAFF. CDR3 sequence (DNA): TGTGCCAGCAGCGAACTCCAGGGTACTGAAGCTTTCTTT.

About this clonotype: A far larger clone is one nucleotide away, so this likely arose from a read error. V and J are TRBV20-1 and TRBJ2-7; D is perhaps TRBD1 or TRBD2 (5 bases each). The CDR3 runs to 14 residues. CDR1 and CDR2 from the germline V gene are DFQATT and SNEGSKA (reference sequence). Trimming pared 5 bases from V and 7 bases from J, leaving 21 bases between. CDR3 sequence: CSAFRDPNYNEQYF. CDR3 coding DNA: TGCAGTGCTTTTAGGGACCCCAACTACAATGAGCAGTACTTC.

This clonotype occurred a few times. This chain connects TRBV5-1 to TRBJ1-1; no definite D call. V lost 0 bases, J lost 2 bases, and 17 bases lay in between. The CDR3 is made up of 17 amino acids. Germline assignment: CDR1 SGHRS and CDR2 YFSETQ. The CDR3 DNA reads as TGCGCCAGCAGCTTGGCCGACTTCAAAGGACTCAACACTGAAGCTTTCTTT. Its protein product is CASSLADFKGLNTEAFF.